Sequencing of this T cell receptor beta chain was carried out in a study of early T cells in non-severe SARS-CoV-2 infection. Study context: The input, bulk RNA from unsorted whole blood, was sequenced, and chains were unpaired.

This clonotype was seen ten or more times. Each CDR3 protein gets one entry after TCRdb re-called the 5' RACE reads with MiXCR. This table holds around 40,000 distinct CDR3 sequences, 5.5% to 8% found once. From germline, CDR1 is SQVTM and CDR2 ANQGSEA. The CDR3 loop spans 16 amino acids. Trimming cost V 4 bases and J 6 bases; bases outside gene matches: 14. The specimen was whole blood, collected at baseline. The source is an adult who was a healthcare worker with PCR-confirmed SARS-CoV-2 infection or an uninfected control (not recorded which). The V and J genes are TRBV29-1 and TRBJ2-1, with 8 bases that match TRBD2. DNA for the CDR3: TGCAGCGTTGTATGGGGGAGCGGGAGTCCCGGCAATGAGCAGTTCTTC. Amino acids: CSVVWGSGSPGNEQFF.